The 30 T cell receptor beta chains presented below share a single source sample, sequenced in a study of blood T cell repertoires in COVID-19. Assay used: immunoSEQ multiplex PCR; TCRdb lists only in-frame clones, some missing. This sample has roughly 200,000 clones, with approximately 86% found just once. Sequencing was carried out using PBMCs or T cells enriched from blood (not recorded which). The receptor source for this set is a woman under 40 who had been exposed to COVID-19.

The chain uses TRBV6-1 and TRBJ2-2; tentative D call: TRBD2 (7 bases). The CDR3 is 18 amino acids. Germline values: CDR1 MNHNS, CDR2 SASEGT. With 2 bases removed from V and 5 bases from J, the gap between germline ends came to 21 bases. The DNA of the CDR3 is TGTGCCAGCAGTGAATTCGGGGGGCGGAACCCTCAGACCGGGGAGCTGTTTTTT. Translated, it gives CASSEFGGRNPQTGELFF.

The gene calls are TRBV19 and TRBJ1-4; 9 positions match TRBD1. From germline, CDR1 is LNHDA and CDR2 SQIVND (reference sequence). V lost 8 bases to trimming and J lost 7 bases; unmatched junction nucleotides: 8. The CDR3 runs to 14 residues. CDR3 protein: CASARTGVPEKLFF. CDR3 in DNA: TGTGCCAGTGCCAGGACAGGGGTACCTGAAAAACTGTTTTTT.

This clone was counted a single time. The chain joins TRBV28 to TRBJ2-3; 10 nucleotides agree with TRBD1. After removal of 6 bases from V and 6 bases from J, the junction contained 6 bases not matched to a gene. The CDR3 is 14 residues long. Looked up from germline, CDR1 is MDHEN and CDR2 is SYDVKM. The CDR3 region has the DNA TGTGCCAGCAGGGGGACAGGGGCAATGGATACGCAGTATTTT. It encodes CASRGTGAMDTQYF.

Here the CDR3 DNA reads TGTGCCAGCAGCTTAGTAGCGGGGGACAACACCATATATTTT. It yields the protein CASSLVAGDNTIYF. The chain carries TRBV7-8 and TRBJ1-3, with a possible D match to TRBD1 (5 bases). Germline V gene lookup returns CDR1 SGHVS and CDR2 FQNEAQ. The CDR3 consists of 14 residues. The V end was cut by 1 base, the J end by 7 bases, with 11 bases between. The full variable domain, in which reference TRBV7-8 and TRBJ1-3 provide the parts outside the CDR3, is GAGVSQSPRYKVAKRGQDVALRCDPISGHVSLFWYQQALGQGPEFLTYFQNEAQLDKSGLPSDRFFAERPEGSVSTLKIQRTQQEDSAVYLCASSLVAGDNTIYFGEGSWLTVV.

V is TRBV18 and J is TRBJ1-3; tentative D call: TRBD1 (6 bases). The CDR3 spans 16 residues. V was cut by 2 bases and J by 4 bases, with 15 bases left in between. Germline CDR1 is KGHSH and CDR2 is LQKENI. CDR3 DNA: TGTGCCAGCTCACCAAAGCAGGCAGGGGAAGGAAACACCATATATTTT. It encodes CASSPKQAGEGNTIYF. Full variable domain (rest looked up from reference TRBV18 and TRBJ1-3): NAGVMQNPRHLVRRRGQEARLRCSPMKGHSHVYWYRQLPEEGLKFMVYLQKENIIDESGMPKERFSAEFPKEGPSILRIQQVVRGDSAAYFCASSPKQAGEGNTIYFGEGSWLTVV.

The genes are TRBV3-1 (or the pseudogene TRBV3-2) and TRBJ1-6; 8 positions agree with TRBD1. This CDR3 has 14 amino acids. Germline CDR1 and CDR2: LGHDT and YNNKEL (reference sequence). V shed 4 bases, J shed 9 bases, and the junction held 5 bases outside the gene matches. The CDR3 is CASSPAGGRSPLHF. The DNA for the CDR3 is TGTGCCAGCAGCCCGGCAGGGGGCCGTTCACCCCTCCACTTT.

The CDR3 loop reads CASSQVWDRGHEKLFF. Here the CDR3 DNA reads TGTGCCAGCAGCCAAGTCTGGGACAGGGGGCATGAAAAACTGTTTTTT. This chain connects TRBV3-1 (or the pseudogene TRBV3-2) to TRBJ1-4; 12 bases are shared with TRBD1. The CDR3 sequence is 16 residues long. CDR1 LGHDT and CDR2 YNNKEL come from the germline V gene (reference sequence). V lost 1 base and J lost 6; bases outside the gene matches: 3.

V usage is TRBV5-1 and J usage is TRBJ2-7, with a weak D call TRBD1 (6 bases). The V and J ends lost 2 bases and 2 bases respectively, with 14 bases between them. CDR1 is SGHRS and CDR2 is YFSETQ in the germline V gene. This CDR3 comprises 15 residues. This CDR3 reads CASSFPTRTAYEQYF. DNA of the CDR3: TGCGCCAGCAGCTTCCCTACGAGGACAGCCTACGAGCAGTACTTC.

The rearrangement joins TRBV5-1 to TRBJ2-7, with TRBD1 matching over 7 bases. CDR1 SGHRS and CDR2 YFSETQ come from the germline V gene. Germline trimming cut 5 bases from V and 0 bases from J; bases unmatched to any gene: 8. This CDR3 is built from 15 residues. The CDR3 here is CASSWGQLSSYEQYF. The CDR3 bases are TGCGCCAGCAGTTGGGGACAGTTGAGCTCCTACGAGCAGTACTTC.

The chain uses TRBV6-5 and TRBJ2-7, with D maybe TRBD1 (6 bases). V gave up 2 bases and J gave up 3 bases, with 8 bases separating them. The CDR3 consists of 13 residues. CDR1 MNHEY and CDR2 SVGAGI come from the germline V gene. The CDR3 nucleotides are TGTGCCAGCAGTTACGTCAGGGGCTACGAGCAGTACTTC. Translated, it gives CASSYVRGYEQYF.

V is TRBV5-1 and J is TRBJ1-3, with 10 bases matching TRBD1. Germline V gene lookup returns CDR1 SGHRS and CDR2 YFSETQ. CDR3 length: 14 residues. The trim removed 4 bases at V and 8 bases at J, leaving 6 bases unmatched. CDR3 sequence reads: CASSPGQGEHTIYF. In DNA, the CDR3 is TGCGCCAGCAGCCCCGGACAGGGGGAACACACCATATATTTT.

The rearrangement links TRBV3-1 (or the pseudogene TRBV3-2) to TRBJ1-2; D gene uncertain. V shed 1 base and J shed 12 bases, with 21 bases lying between them. The CDR3 is 15 amino acids. The V gene's germline CDR1 is LGHDT and CDR2 YNNKEL (reference sequence). The CDR3 loop reads CASSQGGRTSSGNTF. The CDR3 DNA reads as TGTGCCAGCAGCCAAGGCGGCAGGACCTCTTCGGGGAACACCTTC.

The chain carries TRBV6-6 and TRBJ1-2, with 7 bases lining up with TRBD1. Germline CDR1 is MNHNY and CDR2 is SVGAGI (reference sequence). The V and J ends lost 0 bases and 2 bases, in that order; junction bases with no gene match: 3. This CDR3 contains 15 residues. This chain's CDR3 is CASSYSTGPNYGYTF. The CDR3 DNA is TGTGCCAGCAGTTACTCGACAGGGCCCAACTATGGCTACACCTTC.

The V gene is TRBV7-8, the J gene TRBJ2-7, with TRBD2 matching over 12 bases. Germline V lookup: CDR1 SGHVS, CDR2 FQNEAQ. The CDR3 is made up of 17 amino acids. The J segment lost 2 bases and the V segment lost 8 bases, leaving 13 bases of the junction unmatched. The CDR3 DNA follows: TGTGCCAGCGCCCCCCTAGCGGGGGGGCCGCCGACCTACGAGCAGTACTTC. The encoded protein is CASAPLAGGPPTYEQYF. The entire variable domain, with the rest obtained from reference TRBV7-8 and TRBJ2-7, is as follows: GAGVSQSPRYKVAKRGQDVALRCDPISGHVSLFWYQQALGQGPEFLTYFQNEAQLDKSGLPSDRFFAERPEGSVSTLKIQRTQQEDSAVYLCASAPLAGGPPTYEQYFGPGTRLTVT.

The chain has TRBV7-8 and TRBJ1-3, with a weak D call TRBD1 (5 bases). This CDR3 is 15 amino acids long. Germline loops: CDR1 SGHVS, CDR2 FQNEAQ. V dropped 5 bases and J dropped 4 bases, with 15 bases sitting between them. The CDR3 DNA reads TGTGCCAGCAGCCGCAGTGGCAGGGTGGGAAACACCATATATTTT. Protein sequence: CASSRSGRVGNTIYF.

The chain uses TRBV2 and TRBJ2-7, with 8 bases lining up with TRBD1. CDR1 is SNHLY, CDR2 FYNNEI, per germline. J was trimmed by 5 bases and V by 10 bases; bases with no gene match: 10. This CDR3 is built from 13 residues. CDR3 sequence (DNA): TGTGCCACCCGGACAGGGTATTGGGACGAGCAGTACTTC. Residues: CATRTGYWDEQYF.

On this clone: The sample holds other DNA sequences that translate to the same CDR3. The gene calls are TRBV29-1 and TRBJ1-1; D uncertain. Per the germline V gene, CDR1 is SQVTM and CDR2 is ANQGSEA. The CDR3 has 13 amino acids. V gave up 1 base and J gave up 0 bases, with 6 bases separating them. The CDR3, as DNA: TGCAGCGTTGAAGGCCAGTTGAACACTGAAGCTTTCTTT. Protein sequence: CSVEGQLNTEAFF. The full variable domain, in which reference TRBV29-1 and TRBJ1-1 provide the parts outside the CDR3, is SAVISQKPSRDICQRGTSLTIQCQVDSQVTMMFWYRQQPGQSLTLIATANQGSEATYESGFVIDKFPISRPNLTFSTLTVSNMSPEDSSIYLCSVEGQLNTEAFFGQGTRLTVV.

The V gene is TRBV27, the J gene TRBJ2-1; 10 bases map to TRBD2. This CDR3 spans 17 amino acids. Germline V gene sequence: CDR1 MNHEY, CDR2 SMNVEV (reference sequence). V dropped 4 bases and J dropped 5; count of bases not matched to a gene: 11. The CDR3 nucleotides read TGTGCCAGCAGTTCAGATAGGTGGCTAGCGGGGGACAATGAGCAGTTCTTC. It specifies CASSSDRWLAGDNEQFF.

The CDR3 here is CASSVEETAFTDTQYF. DNA for the CDR3: TGTGCCAGCAGCGTAGAGGAGACGGCTTTCACAGATACGCAGTATTTT. The chain links TRBV9 to TRBJ2-3, with unresolved D. Germline CDR1 is SGDLS and CDR2 is YYNGEE. V lost 0 bases and J lost 2, with 13 bases in between. The CDR3 is made up of 16 amino acids.

The J gene is TRBJ1-1, the V gene TRBV27; no clear D. V lost 8 bases and J lost 5, with 15 bases in between. The V gene's germline CDR1 is MNHEY and CDR2 SMNVEV (reference sequence). The CDR3 consists of 13 residues. The CDR3 nucleotides read TGTGCCAGCCTTCAGTTTCCCCATACTGAAGCTTTCTTT. Protein sequence: CASLQFPHTEAFF.

The chain uses TRBV10-3 and TRBJ1-6; no clear D. The CDR3 consists of 15 residues. Deletions cut 3 bases from V and 0 bases from J, with 6 bases between. Germline CDR1 and CDR2: ENHRY and SYGVKD. The CDR3 nucleotides read TGTGCCATCAGTGACAGAAGCTCCTATAATTCACCCCTCCACTTT. It codes for CAISDRSSYNSPLHF.

V gene TRBV19 combines with J gene TRBJ2-7, with D perhaps matching TRBD1 (6 bases). Trimming took off 3 bases at V and 3 bases at J, with 12 bases between the two ends. The CDR3 is 14 amino acids. CDR1 is LNHDA, CDR2 SQIVND, per germline (reference sequence). The CDR3 DNA reads TGTGCCAGTAGTATCGCTCAGGGGTTCTACGAGCAGTACTTC. This sequence encodes CASSIAQGFYEQYF.

The chain uses TRBV27 and TRBJ2-7, with 7 nucleotides matching TRBD2. The CDR3 is 14 residues long. From germline, CDR1 is MNHEY and CDR2 SMNVEV (reference sequence). After removal of 10 bases from V and 3 bases from J, the junction contained 12 bases not matched to a gene. The CDR3 loop is CATAWGGSNYEQYF. The CDR3 DNA reads as TGTGCCACCGCCTGGGGGGGGTCTAACTACGAGCAGTACTTC.

J is TRBJ1-1 and V is TRBV9; 11 nucleotides agree with TRBD1. The CDR3 is made up of 16 amino acids. With 0 bases clipped from V and 8 bases from J, the junction kept 9 bases outside the gene matches. From germline, CDR1 is SGDLS and CDR2 YYNGEE. The CDR3 bases are TGTGCCAGCAGCGTAGGACCGGACAGGGGGCTGGAGGAAGCTTTCTTT. Protein sequence: CASSVGPDRGLEEAFF.

The V call is TRBV11-2, the J call TRBJ2-7; 7 bases agree with TRBD1. CDR1 is SGHAT, CDR2 FQNNGV, per germline. The CDR3 extends over 15 amino acids. The junction had 6 bases not matched to a gene; V was cut back by 4 bases and J by 0 bases. The CDR3 DNA reads TGTGCCAGCAGCTCTTTGGGGGACAGCTCCTACGAGCAGTACTTC. This translates into CASSSLGDSSYEQYF.

J is TRBJ1-2 and V is TRBV28; TRBD1 matches 10 bases. This CDR3 comprises 15 residues. J gave up 6 bases and V 4 bases, and 8 bases lay outside the gene matches. Germline V lookup: CDR1 MDHEN, CDR2 SYDVKM. CDR3 loop: CASSSTLGTGDGYTF. CDR3 coding DNA: TGTGCCAGCAGTTCCACCCTCGGGACAGGGGATGGCTACACCTTC.

The chain links TRBV10-1 to TRBJ1-6; no definite D call. Germline CDR1 is WNHNN and CDR2 is SYGVQD (reference sequence). The CDR3 sequence is 14 residues long. V was cut by 5 bases and J by 7 bases, with 12 bases left in between. The chain's CDR3 is CASSPRPANSPLHF. Here the CDR3 DNA reads TGCGCCAGCAGTCCGCGGCCGGCGAATTCACCCCTCCACTTT.

The chain is built from TRBV10-3 and TRBJ1-2; D gene uncertain. From germline, CDR1 is ENHRY and CDR2 SYGVKD. The CDR3 runs 14 residues. Trimming stripped 7 bases from V and 0 bases from J, with 12 bases between. The CDR3 loop reads CAITAAGSNYGYTF. CDR3 coding DNA: TGTGCCATCACAGCGGCAGGATCTAACTATGGCTACACCTTC.

This rearrangement joins TRBV11-3 to TRBJ1-2; tentative D call: TRBD1 (5 bases). This CDR3 region has 16 residues. Germline CDR1 SGHNT, CDR2 YENEEA. V lost 6 bases to trimming and J lost 4 bases, with 21 bases between them. CDR3 region: CASRPRLGQGTYGYTF. The CDR3 bases are TGTGCCAGCAGACCACGGTTGGGTCAGGGCACCTATGGCTACACCTTC.

V and J are TRBV9 and TRBJ2-3; 8 positions agree with TRBD2. J gave up 4 bases and V 4 bases, and 5 bases lay outside the gene matches. CDR3 length: 14 residues. Germline-derived CDR1 and CDR2 are SGDLS and YYNGEE. The DNA of the CDR3 is TGTGCCAGCAGCCCTCGGGGGGGAGCAGATACGCAGTATTTT. Residues: CASSPRGGADTQYF.